These T cell receptor beta chains were read from a single sample in a study of shared clonotypes between healthy human individuals. Using immunoSEQ multiplex PCR, the repertoire was profiled, and TCRdb retains in-frame clones only, with some absent. The table shows hundreds of thousands of clones, with around 79% occurring only once. Material for sequencing was PBMCs. These receptor sequences come from a woman in her forties in good health. Some clones in this sample may be carry-over from other donors' samples. Each CDR3 is given with its conserved first and last residue. Each record gives: clone size, V gene, D gene, J gene, CDR3 DNA, CDR3 protein. A D gene is named only where the DNA matches it firmly. Some rows mark clone size as missing; the rest say once, few, many or name a class of expanded clone.

.	TRBV2	TRBD1	TRBJ1-1	TGTGCCAGCACCACCCGGACAGGGGGCTTAATGAACACTGAAGCTTTCTTT	CASTTRTGGLMNTEAFF
.	TRBV19	.	TRBJ2-7	TGTGCCAGTAGTATTCTGGCAGGGACCTACGAGCAGTACTTC	CASSILAGTYEQYF
.	TRBV5-4	TRBD2	TRBJ2-5	TGTGCCAGCAGCTCTATGACTAGCTCCCAAGAGACCCAGTACTTC	CASSSMTSSQETQYF
.	TRBV27	TRBD2	TRBJ2-3	TGTGCCAGCAGTTTAGGGACTAGCGGGAGAGGTACGCAGTATTTT	CASSLGTSGRGTQYF
once	TRBV13	TRBD2	TRBJ2-3	TGTGCCAGCAGCGGAGGTCCGGGAGGGGGCACAGATACGCAGTATTTT	CASSGGPGGGTDTQYF
few	TRBV15	TRBD1	TRBJ2-5	TGTGCCACCAGCAGAGATAAGGGAGCAGGGGGCGCGGGGACCCAGTACTTC	CATSRDKGAGGAGTQYF
.	TRBV18	TRBD1	TRBJ2-1	TGTGCCAGCTCACCCCGGGACAGGGTTTACAATGAGCAGTTCTTC	CASSPRDRVYNEQFF
.	TRBV4-2	TRBD2	TRBJ2-2	TGTGCCAGCAGCCAAGAGTCTAGCGGGAGGCTAGGCTACACCGGGGAGCTGTTTTTT	CASSQESSGRLGYTGELFF
.	TRBV7-9	.	TRBJ1-1	TGTGCCAGCAGCTTAAGTGGCACCGCGAACACTGAAGCTTTCTTT	CASSLSGTANTEAFF
.	TRBV14	TRBD2	TRBJ2-3	TGTGCCAGCAGCCCCGGGAGGGCGGATACGCAGTATTTT	CASSPGRADTQYF
few	TRBV27	TRBD2	TRBJ2-7	TGTGCCAGCAGTTGGGACTACAAATACGAGCAGTACTTC	CASSWDYKYEQYF
.	TRBV29-1	TRBD1	TRBJ2-7	TGCAGCGTTGACCCAACAGGGGGCCGTTATGAGCAGTACTTC	CSVDPTGGRYEQYF
many	TRBV25-1	TRBD2	TRBJ2-7	TGTGCCAGCAGTGCCGGGGGGGACGAGCAGTACTTC	CASSAGGDEQYF
.	TRBV2	.	TRBJ1-4	TGTGCCAGCAGCGGGGCTGGGGGGGAGGAGTATGAAAAACTGTTCTTT	CASSGAGGEEYEKLFF
.	TRBV12-2	.	TRBJ2-7	TGTGCAAGTCGCCCGCAAACCCGGGAGCCGGAGGAGCAGTACTTC	CASRPQTREPEEQYF